This entry concerns a single T cell receptor beta chain. Its specificity is unknown. Naive CD8+ T cells had a CD45RO-CCR7+CD27+CD95- phenotype. This record comes from a study of CXCR3-negative and CXCR3-positive naive CD8 T cells. As for the study in general: Every library held about 1.5 +/- 0.3 million TRB reads, and the total came to around 150 million.

Overall study findings and caveats: Much lower diversity was found in memory CD8+ cells, while both naive subsets had comparably high diversity.

The method, 5' RACE with UMI labels, was used to prepare the TRB cDNA libraries. TCRdb re-analyzed the 5' RACE reads; it lists each CDR3 protein once, without DNA. The listing contains about 120,000 distinct CDR3 sequences. Germline CDR1 DFQATT, CDR2 SNEGSKA (reference sequence). The CDR3 length is 17 residues. Input material: naive CXCR3- CD8+ T cells from blood. The subset here: CD45RO-CCR7+CD27+CD95- naive CD8+ T cells lacking CXCR3 (TNR3-). The chain uses TRBV20-1 and TRBJ2-3; TCRdb gives TRBD2 as the D gene, but with no DNA this cannot be confirmed. The source of this sequence is a human donor in good health. Some clones in this sample may be carry-over from other donors' samples. The CDR3 region is CSARTTSGRRLTDTQYF.